This TCR beta chain came from a study of Tregs in tolerant kidney transplant recipients. Study findings and constraints: Activated donor B cell expansion appeared to reveal the most relevant donor-specific TCRbeta repertoire.

The germline V gene encodes CDR1 MNHNS and CDR2 SASEGT. CDR3 length: 12 residues. Trimming shortened V by 2 bases and J by 8 bases, and 6 bases separated the two germline ends. This table comes from immunoSEQ multiplex PCR, and its TCRdb copy is limited to in-frame clones, with some not included. The sample has around 230,000 clones; around 82% are singletons. Turning to this clone: The antigen is undetermined.

Material for sequencing was CD4+ T cells from blood. The gene calls are TRBV6-1 and TRBJ1-4, with D unresolved. This sequence was found in a human donor in good health. In nucleotides, the CDR3 is TGTGCCAGCAGTGAAACAAAGGAAAAACTGTTTTTT. Protein sequence: CASSETKEKLFF.